Presented here are 15 T cell receptor beta chains from one specimen sequenced in a study of blood T cells in healthy people across ages. A sample-barcoded 5' primer and a J-beta primer mix were used in a second PCR of roughly 7 to 11 cycles. TCRdb ran MiXCR on the 5' RACE reads and lists one entry per CDR3 protein. The data hold 1.5 million to 2 million distinct CDR3 sequences, with about 50% observed a single time. Sequencing input: blood. The receptors originated from a woman aged 40 to 50 in good health.

This clonotype was seen repeatedly, ten times or more. V and J are TRBV4-3 and TRBJ2-5; 8 bases map to TRBD2. The V gene end was trimmed by 0 bases and the J gene end by 4 bases; junction bases not matched to a gene: 4. This CDR3 is built from 15 residues. The germline gives CDR1 LGHNA, CDR2 YSLEER. The CDR3 nucleotides are TGCGCCAGCAGCCAAGATGGACTAGCCGGAGAGACCCAGTACTTC. Translation gives CASSQDGLAGETQYF.

The genes are TRBV5-1 and TRBJ2-1; D remains unclear. Trimming left V 7 bases short and J 0 bases short, with 11 bases between. From germline, CDR1 is SGHRS and CDR2 YFSETQ. The CDR3 consists of 14 residues. The CDR3 DNA reads TGCGCCAGCTGCGAAGACCTCTCCTACAATGAGCAGTTCTTC. Its protein product is CASCEDLSYNEQFF.

The chain uses TRBV11-1 and TRBJ2-1; TRBD1 is a possible D gene (6 bases). The V and J ends lost 5 bases and 12 bases respectively, with 17 bases between them. In germline, CDR1 is SGHAT, CDR2 FQDESV (reference sequence). The CDR3 totals 13 residues. The DNA of the CDR3 is TGTGCCAGCAGCGACACACGATTAGGGGGGCAGTTCTTC. Its translation: CASSDTRLGGQFF.

This rearrangement joins TRBV5-1 to TRBJ2-6; D is perhaps TRBD1 (7 bases). V was pared by 0 bases and J by 0 bases, with 13 bases between. The CDR3 sequence is 18 residues long. Germline V gene data show CDR1 as SGHRS and CDR2 as YFSETQ. This CDR3 reads CASSLAGDRSSGANVLTF. The DNA for the CDR3 is TGCGCCAGCAGCTTGGCGGGGGACAGATCCTCTGGGGCCAACGTCCTGACTTTC.

V usage is TRBV7-2 and J usage is TRBJ2-3, with a possible D match to TRBD2 (6 bases). The V and J ends lost 6 bases and 4 bases respectively, with 20 bases between them. Germline V CDR1 and CDR2: SGHTA, FQGNSA. CDR3 size: 16 residues. CDR3 residues: CASSKGRTSRPDTQYF. The CDR3 nucleotides are TGTGCCAGCAGTAAAGGGAGAACTAGCCGACCAGATACGCAGTATTTT.

This chain connects TRBV4-3 to TRBJ1-1, with D hard to call. Germline lookup yields CDR1 LGHNA and CDR2 YSLEER. With 1 base removed from V and 1 base from J, the gap between germline ends came to 7 bases. The CDR3 runs to 14 residues. CDR3 in amino acids: CASSQGVANTEAFF. CDR3 nucleotide sequence: TGCGCCAGCAGCCAAGGTGTAGCGAACACTGAAGCTTTCTTT.

The rearrangement uses TRBV6-5 and TRBJ1-2; D perhaps matches TRBD1 (5 bases). Per the germline V gene, CDR1 is MNHEY and CDR2 is SVGAGI. The CDR3 has 16 residues. V was clipped by 7 bases and J by 1 base, with 19 bases between them. The CDR3, as DNA: TGTGCCAGCAAGGCGATTGGCAGGGCAGATAACTATGGCTACACCTTC. This codes for CASKAIGRADNYGYTF.

To note about this clonotype: A read error may account for a junction end that differs from germline. The chain uses TRBV6-5 and TRBJ2-6, with TRBD1 as a possible D gene (5 bases). The germline V gene encodes CDR1 MNHEY and CDR2 SVGAGI. The length of the CDR3 is 15 residues. The CDR3 protein is CASSWVGSGASVLTF. Written as DNA, the CDR3 is TGTGCCAGCAGTTGGGTCGGCTCTGGGGCCAGCGTCCTGACTTTC.

This sequence joins TRBV5-1 and TRBJ2-1; TRBD2 might be the D (7 bases). There are 14 residues in the CDR3. Germline-derived CDR1 and CDR2 are SGHRS and YFSETQ. V was clipped by 4 bases and J by 12 bases, with 20 bases between them. In DNA form, the CDR3 reads TGCGCCAGCAGCCTTACGGGGGGCCCTTCTGGGCAGTTCTTC. Translated: CASSLTGGPSGQFF.

V usage is TRBV6-1 and J usage is TRBJ2-5; 10 bases fit TRBD1. Germline-derived CDR1 and CDR2 are MNHNS and SASEGT. V shed 7 bases and J 11 bases; nucleotides not matched to a gene: 25. The CDR3 runs 18 residues. CDR3 bases: TGTGCCAGCAAACCGGACAGGGGGAAAACATGGGTGAACGATGAGCAGTACTTC. It translates to CASKPDRGKTWVNDEQYF.

This chain uses TRBV29-1 with TRBJ1-4; TRBD1 matches 7 bases. Germline-derived CDR1 and CDR2 are SQVTM and ANQGSEA. This CDR3 has 15 amino acids. V was pared by 3 bases and J by 0 bases, with 4 bases of the junction left unmatched. The CDR3 bases are TGCAGCGTTGATAGGGACAGCTCAACTAATGAAAAACTGTTTTTT. This encodes CSVDRDSSTNEKLFF. Combining the CDR3 with reference TRBV29-1 and TRBJ1-4 gives the whole variable domain SAVISQKPSRDICQRGTSLTIQCQVDSQVTMMFWYRQQPGQSLTLIATANQGSEATYESGFVIDKFPISRPNLTFSTLTVSNMSPEDSSIYLCSVDRDSSTNEKLFFGSGTQLSVL.

This rearrangement joins TRBV6-5 to TRBJ1-5; D uncertain. The germline CDR1 and CDR2 sequences are MNHEY and SVGAGI. The CDR3 sequence is 14 residues long. V was trimmed by 8 bases and J by 2 bases, leaving 13 bases between them. CDR3 in amino acids: CASGLGGGNQPQHF. CDR3 in DNA: TGTGCCAGCGGTTTAGGCGGAGGCAATCAGCCCCAGCATTTT.

In regard to this clonotype: At one boundary the junction diverges from the germline segment, which might be a read error. V is TRBV7-7 and J is TRBJ2-1; D gene ambiguous. Germline loops: CDR1 SSHAT, CDR2 FNYEAQ (reference sequence). This CDR3 comprises 16 residues. The CDR3 protein is CASSLVSGSPYNEQFF. The CDR3 nucleotides are TGTGCTAGCAGCTTAGTTTCTGGCAGCCCCTACAATGAGCAGTTCTTC.

A note on this clonotype: One junction end does not reproduce the germline sequence, and a read error may be involved. CDR3 amino acids: CASGLRMRETQYF. The CDR3 DNA is TGTGCCAGCGGTTTGCGTATGAGGGAGACCCAGTACTTC. The chain joins TRBV12-3 or TRBV12-4 to TRBJ2-5; D ambiguous. This CDR3 has 13 residues.

This clonotype came up a few times. This chain uses TRBV6-2 or TRBV6-3 with TRBJ2-1, with TRBD1 matching over 8 bases. The V gene's germline CDR1 is MNHEY and CDR2 SVGEGT. Germline trimming cut 10 bases from V and 10 bases from J; bases unmatched to any gene: 9. This CDR3 is 12 amino acids long. CDR3 DNA: TGTGCCACCGACCGGGACAGGAGAGAGCAGTTCTTC. This sequence encodes CATDRDRREQFF.